These T cell receptor beta chains were read from a single sample in a study of blood T cells in healthy people across ages. TCRdb ran MiXCR on the 5' RACE reads and lists one entry per CDR3 protein. Of some 900,000 distinct CDR3 sequences in the sample, under 35% were seen once. Material: blood. The receptors were gathered from an elderly woman in good health. Each CDR3 is given with its conserved first and last residue. Fields, in order: V gene, D gene, J gene, clone size, CDR3 protein, CDR3 DNA. The D gene is left open where the match is weak. Not every row has a clone size; where given, it reads once, few, many or a size class.

>TRBV5-5|-|TRBJ2-3|many
CASSLPRTDTQYF
TGTGCCAGCAGCTTGCCCCGGACAGATACGCAGTATTTT
>TRBV6-2/TRBV6-3|-|TRBJ2-7|many
CASRAGASYEQYF
TGTGCCAGCAGAGCCGGGGCGTCCTACGAGCAGTACTTC
>TRBV6-5|-|TRBJ2-7|many
CASSKGTPEQYF
TGTGCCAGCAGTAAGGGGACACCTGAGCAGTACTTC
>TRBV12-3/TRBV12-4|-|TRBJ1-5|many
CASSLSGSNQPQHF
TGTGCCAGCAGTTTATCGGGTTCCAATCAGCCCCAGCATTTT
>TRBV11-2|-|TRBJ1-4|-
CASSLGRLGFTTNEKLYF
TGTGCCAGCAGCTTAGGACGGCTTGGGTTTACAACTAATGAAAAACTGTATTTT
>TRBV30|-|TRBJ2-3|many
CAWSGDNEYTQYF
TGTGCCTGGAGTGGGGACAACGAATATACGCAGTATTTT
>TRBV2|TRBD1|TRBJ2-2|once
CASGPTGLNTGELFF
TGTGCCAGCGGGCCGACAGGGTTGAACACCGGGGAGCTGTTTTTT
>TRBV14|-|TRBJ2-3|-
CASSQGRGGNTDTQYF
TGTGCCAGCAGCCAAGGTCGGGGAGGAAATACAGATACGCAGTATTTT
>TRBV5-5|-|TRBJ1-5|few
CASSSRGLSNQPQHF
TGTGCCAGCAGCTCCAGGGGACTTAGCAATCAGCCCCAGCATTTT
>TRBV5-4|TRBD1|TRBJ1-2|many
CASRGQGASNYGYTF
TGTGCCAGCAGAGGACAGGGGGCCAGTAACTATGGCTACACCTTC
>TRBV6-2/TRBV6-3|TRBD1|TRBJ2-5|many
CASIPDRGRGYQETQYF
TGTGCCAGCATCCCGGACAGGGGCAGGGGATACCAAGAGACCCAGTACTTC
>TRBV6-5|-|TRBJ2-7|few
CASRPRDGLTYEQYF
TGTGCCAGCAGGCCTCGGGACGGTCTGACCTACGAGCAGTACTTC
>TRBV9|-|TRBJ2-5|-
CASSVGEFNMKTQYF
TGTGCCAGCAGCGTAGGAGAGTTCAATATGAAGACCCAGTACTTC
>TRBV2|-|TRBJ2-5|-
CASSELQETQYF
TGTGCCAGCAGTGAGCTCCAAGAGACCCAGTACTTC
>TRBV7-6|-|TRBJ2-3|many
CASSFLTDTQYF
TGTGCCAGCAGCTTTCTTACAGATACGCAGTATTTT
>TRBV10-3|TRBD2|TRBJ2-1|many
CAIRGLAGEQQFF
TGTGCCATCAGGGGACTAGCGGGGGAGCAGCAGTTCTTC
>TRBV3-1|-|TRBJ1-4|-
CASSQAWGGRNEKLFF
TGTGCCAGCAGCCAAGCCTGGGGGGGGCGGAATGAAAAACTGTTTTTT
>TRBV19|TRBD2|TRBJ2-1|-
CASSASGVSSYNEQFF
TGTGCCAGTAGTGCTAGCGGGGTGAGCTCCTACAATGAGCAGTTCTTC
>TRBV19|TRBD2|TRBJ2-1|-
CASNGAGTSINEQFF
TGTGCCAGTAACGGAGCCGGGACTAGCATAAATGAGCAGTTCTTC
>TRBV3-1|-|TRBJ2-5|many
CASSQVGGNLPETQYF
TGTGCCAGCAGCCAAGTTGGAGGAAATCTTCCAGAGACCCAGTACTTC
>TRBV18|TRBD1|TRBJ1-1|-
CASSPQGADTEAFF
TGTGCCAGCTCACCCCAGGGGGCTGACACTGAAGCTTTCTTT
>TRBV12-3/TRBV12-4|TRBD1|TRBJ1-6|few
CASSPPGGSRSPLHF
TGTGCCAGCAGTCCCCCAGGGGGAAGTCGTTCACCCCTCCACTTT
>TRBV20-1|-|TRBJ1-6|few
CSPSSGGHSPLHF
TGCAGTCCTAGTTCGGGGGGCCATTCACCCCTCCACTTT
>TRBV7-9|TRBD2|TRBJ2-3|-
CASSFAVAGGRDTQYF
TGTGCCAGCAGCTTTGCAGTGGCGGGGGGTAGAGATACGCAGTATTTT
>TRBV29-1|-|TRBJ1-2|many
CSVGGRGDYGYTF
TGCAGCGTTGGGGGTCGGGGGGACTATGGCTACACCTTC